Presented here are 4 T cell receptor beta chains from one specimen sequenced in a study of PD-1 blockade in classical Hodgkin lymphoma. Sequenced by immunoSEQ multiplex PCR; TCRdb stores in-frame clones only, minus some. The data hold about 27,000 clones, with about three quarters observed a single time. All patients experienced relapse after autologous stem cell transplantation, and brentuximab vedotin exposure was variable. Magnetic depletion of unwanted cells isolated CD4+ T cells from thawed PBMCs. The specimen comprised CD4+ T cells from blood, sampled at baseline. Source of these receptors: a human donor with classical Hodgkin lymphoma.

This rearrangement joins TRBV11-2 to TRBJ2-5; D not certain. Germline-derived CDR1 and CDR2 are SGHAT and FQNNGV. V lost 1 base, J lost 0 bases, and 6 bases lay in between. This CDR3 spans 14 amino acids. CDR3 sequence reads: CASSLGGYQETQYF. The DNA of the CDR3 is TGTGCCAGCAGCTTAGGGGGATACCAAGAGACCCAGTACTTC. The full variable domain, rest sourced from reference TRBV11-2 and TRBJ2-5, is EAGVAQSPRYKIIEKRQSVAFWCNPISGHATLYWYQQILGQGPKLLIQFQNNGVVDDSQLPKDRFSAERLKGVDSTLKIQPAKLEDSAVYLCASSLGGYQETQYFGPGTRLLVL.

This chain's CDR3 is CASSSGTGVRYGYTF. In DNA, the CDR3 is TGTGCCAGCAGCTCCGGGACAGGGGTGCGGTATGGCTACACCTTC. The rearrangement links TRBV7-9 to TRBJ1-2; 10 bases are shared with TRBD1. The junction had 7 bases not matched to a gene; V was cut back by 4 bases and J by 5 bases. CDR3 length equals 15 residues. Germline CDR1 is SEHNR and CDR2 is FQNEAQ (reference sequence).

This clone occurred once. This chain links TRBV18 with TRBJ2-7; TRBD1 matches 10 bases. Germline V gives CDR1 KGHSH, CDR2 LQKENI. V dropped 1 base and J dropped 6; count of bases not matched to a gene: 6. This CDR3 is built from 15 residues. CDR3 sequence (DNA): TGTGCCAGCTCACCACAGGGGACAGGGGAAACCGAGCAGTACTTC. Protein: CASSPQGTGETEQYF.

This chain uses TRBV18 with TRBJ2-3; D not resolved. CDR3 size: 14 residues. Trimming took 2 bases from V and 4 from J, leaving 10 bases between them. Germline V lookup: CDR1 KGHSH, CDR2 LQKENI. The CDR3 DNA reads TGTGCCAGCTCACCATCGGGTCTCGCAGATACGCAGTATTTT. It yields the protein CASSPSGLADTQYF.